The clone carrying this T cell receptor beta chain was observed a few times. These data are taken from a study of blood T cells in healthy people across ages. A second PCR, run for about 7 to 11 cycles, used a sample-barcoded 5' primer plus a J-beta primer mix. Researchers report that a template-switch adaptor with 12 random nucleotides tagged each cDNA molecule. TCRdb re-derived calls from the 5' RACE reads in MiXCR, one entry per CDR3 protein. The sample has about 1.1 million distinct CDR3 sequences; 35% to 40% are singletons. The sample, around 10 milliliters of peripheral blood, was drawn from each donor. Sequenced material: blood. This receptor was taken from a man between 18 and 29 years old in good health.

DNA for the CDR3: TGTGCCAGCAGCTTGAGGGACCCTCAGCCCCAGCATTTT. Its translation: CASSLRDPQPQHF. The rearrangement links TRBV7-2 to TRBJ1-5; D might be TRBD1 (5 bases). The CDR3 contains 13 residues. V gave up 3 bases and J gave up 6 bases, with 9 bases separating them. CDR1 is SGHTA, CDR2 FQGNSA, per germline.